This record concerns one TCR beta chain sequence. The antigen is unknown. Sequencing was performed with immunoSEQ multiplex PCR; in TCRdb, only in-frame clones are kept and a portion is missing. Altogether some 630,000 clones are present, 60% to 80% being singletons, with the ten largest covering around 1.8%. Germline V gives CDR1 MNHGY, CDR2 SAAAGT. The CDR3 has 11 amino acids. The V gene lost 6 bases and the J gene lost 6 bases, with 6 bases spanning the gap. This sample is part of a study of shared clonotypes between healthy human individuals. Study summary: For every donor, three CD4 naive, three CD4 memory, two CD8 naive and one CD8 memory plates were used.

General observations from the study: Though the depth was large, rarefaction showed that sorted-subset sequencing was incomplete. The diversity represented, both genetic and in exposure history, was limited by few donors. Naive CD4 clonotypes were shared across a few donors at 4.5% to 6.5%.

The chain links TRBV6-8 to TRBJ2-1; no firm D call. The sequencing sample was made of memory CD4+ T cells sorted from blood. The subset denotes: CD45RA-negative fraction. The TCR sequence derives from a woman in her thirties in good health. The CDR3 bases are TGTGCCAGCAGGGCCCTCAATGAGCAGTTCTTC. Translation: CASRALNEQFF.